A selection of T cell receptor beta chains follows, all from one sample in a study of human T cells and chemical hapten exposure. TCRdb analysed the RACE reads with MiXCR anew, one entry per CDR3 protein. The table lists 100,000 or so distinct CDR3 sequences, less than 45% of them singletons, with less than 3% in the top ten. The sequences come from whole blood, collected in connection with sensitization to the hapten diphenylcyclopropenone (DPC). The receptor source for this set is a middle-aged man with alopecia areata. Some clones in this sample may be carry-over from other donors' samples. Both conserved end residues are part of each CDR3. A D gene is named only where the DNA matches it firmly. Expanded clones are given a class, and other clones once, few, many or no size at all.

J gene,clone size,V gene,D gene,CDR3 protein,CDR3 DNA
TRBJ2-2,-,TRBV9,-,CASSVWRGELFF,TGTGCCAGCAGCGTATGGCGCGGGGAGCTGTTTTTT
TRBJ2-3,-,TRBV6-2/TRBV6-3,-,CASKGFGVASTDTQYF,TGTGCCAGCAAAGGGTTCGGGGTGGCTAGCACAGATACGCAGTATTTT
TRBJ1-1,-,TRBV16,TRBD1,CASSPRTGAYKAFF,TGTGCCAGCAGCCCTAGGACAGGGGCTTACAAAGCTTTCTTT
TRBJ2-4,-,TRBV7-2,-,CASSPRSAGHLAKNIQYF,TGTGCCAGCAGCCCCCGATCGGCGGGACACCTAGCCAAAAACATTCAGTACTTC
TRBJ2-5,many,TRBV29-1,TRBD1,CSAGTGGRTQYF,TGCAGCGCCGGGACAGGGGGTAGGACCCAGTACTTC
TRBJ2-1,-,TRBV27,-,CASSERKDRQFF,TGTGCCAGCAGTGAACGGAAAGACAGGCAGTTCTTC
TRBJ2-3,-,TRBV7-2,TRBD2,CASSLAQLAGTVDTQYF,TGTGCCAGCAGCTTAGCCCAACTAGCGGGTACGGTGGATACGCAGTATTTT
TRBJ2-2,-,TRBV6-1,-,CASDPARAGELFF,TGTGCCAGCGACCCAGCAAGGGCCGGGGAGCTGTTTTTT
TRBJ2-5,few,TRBV20-1,-,CSVRPAQETQYF,TGCAGTGTCAGGCCAGCGCAAGAGACCCAGTACTTC
TRBJ2-5,-,TRBV4-3,TRBD1,CASSQDALLTGSRTQYF,TGCGCCAGCAGCCAAGATGCTCTCTTGACAGGGTCACGGACCCAGTACTTC
TRBJ2-5,once,TRBV2,-,CAILRGGTQETQYF,TGTGCCATCCTAAGAGGGGGGACCCAAGAGACCCAGTACTTC
TRBJ1-5,few,TRBV4-3,-,CASSQDAFRVQGNQPQHF,TGCGCCAGCAGCCAAGATGCTTTCCGGGTTCAGGGCAATCAGCCCCAGCATTTT
TRBJ2-7,few,TRBV3-1,-,CASSPGLSTYEQYF,TGTGCCAGCAGCCCCGGGCTGAGTACCTACGAGCAGTACTTC